The 20 T cell receptor beta chains below come from one sample, sequenced in a study of OX40 agonist ivuxolimab in advanced cancers. Sequencing was performed with immunoSEQ multiplex PCR; in TCRdb, only in-frame clones are kept and a portion is missing. The profile shows fewer than 90,000 clones, approximately 86% of them singletons. Source: CD4+ or CD8+ T cells sorted from blood, taken in a trial of the OX40 agonist ivuxolimab. The source of these receptors is an adult with an advanced solid tumor such as melanoma, head and neck, liver or kidney cancer.

With respect to this clone: Other DNA sequences within the sample encode an identical CDR3. The chain links TRBV30 to TRBJ1-2; D is possibly TRBD1 (5 bases). The ends were cut back, 5 bases at V and 8 bases at J, with 12 bases in the middle. CDR3 length equals 11 residues. In germline, CDR1 is GTSNPN, CDR2 SVGIG (reference sequence). CDR3 loop: CAWSGQGGYTF. The CDR3 DNA reads as TGTGCCTGGTCTGGGCAGGGAGGCTACACCTTC.

This clone was recorded only once. V and J are TRBV30 and TRBJ1-5; D is ambiguous. Germline values: CDR1 GTSNPN, CDR2 SVGIG (reference sequence). The CDR3 extends over 13 amino acids. Trimming cost V 0 bases and J 0 bases, with 3 bases left between them. The CDR3 sequence: CAWSVGSNQPQHF. The DNA of the CDR3 is TGTGCCTGGAGTGTGGGTAGCAATCAGCCCCAGCATTTT.

The chain joins TRBV6-5 to TRBJ1-2; D is unresolved. The germline V gene encodes CDR1 MNHEY and CDR2 SVGAGI. V was cut by 1 base and J by 2 bases, with 5 bases left in between. This CDR3 contains 13 residues. The CDR3 is CASSYYTNYGYTF. CDR3 sequence (DNA): TGTGCCAGCAGTTACTATACCAACTATGGCTACACCTTC.

This chain joins TRBV7-3 and TRBJ2-7; 12 bases line up with TRBD1. Germline loops: CDR1 SGHTA, CDR2 FQGTGA. This CDR3 is 16 amino acids long. V shed 1 base and J 7 bases; nucleotides not matched to a gene: 8. CDR3 in amino acids: CASSLKGTGGLVEQYV. CDR3 DNA sequence: TGTGCCAGCAGCTTAAAGGGGACAGGGGGCTTGGTGGAGCAGTACGTC.

The chain has TRBV7-9 and TRBJ2-5; maybe TRBD2 (5 bases). Trimming pared 0 bases from V and 3 bases from J, leaving 11 bases between. CDR1 and CDR2 from the germline V gene are SEHNR and FQNEAQ (reference sequence). The CDR3 covers 15 residues. The CDR3 spells CASSLASGREETQYF. DNA of the CDR3: TGTGCCAGCAGCTTAGCGTCGGGAAGGGAAGAGACCCAGTACTTC.

The chain has TRBV6-6 and TRBJ2-1; a possible D gene is TRBD1 (6 bases). CDR3 length equals 14 residues. The V end was cut by 6 bases, the J end by 5 bases, with 14 bases between. Germline CDR1 and CDR2: MNHNY and SVGAGI (reference sequence). The CDR3 spells CASRTGSSNNEQFF. CDR3 nucleotides: TGTGCCAGCAGAACAGGGAGTTCAAACAATGAGCAGTTCTTC.

In its sample, this clone was seen a few times. This chain uses TRBV5-1 with TRBJ2-2; TRBD2 agrees at 8 bases. This CDR3 spans 13 amino acids. Losses at the gene ends were 4 bases for V and 4 bases for J; bases not matched to a gene: 0. The germline V gene has CDR1 SGHRS and CDR2 YFSETQ. The CDR3 loop is CASSREGTGELFF. The CDR3 nucleotides are TGCGCCAGCAGCCGGGAGGGCACCGGGGAGCTGTTTTTT. The entire variable domain, with the rest obtained from reference TRBV5-1 and TRBJ2-2, is as follows: KAGVTQTPRYLIKTRGQQVTLSCSPISGHRSVSWYQQTPGQGLQFLFEYFSETQRNKGNFPGRFSGRQFSNSRSEMNVSTLELGDSALYLCASSREGTGELFFGEGSRLTVL.

This clone occurred a few times. V gene TRBV7-8 combines with J gene TRBJ2-3; D not certain. CDR3 length: 14 amino acids. Germline V gene sequence: CDR1 SGHVS, CDR2 FQNEAQ. V dropped 2 bases and J dropped 2 bases, with 8 bases sitting between them. The CDR3 sequence: CASSLRSDTDTQYF. The CDR3 nucleotides read TGTGCCAGCAGCTTAAGGTCAGACACAGATACGCAGTATTTT. The full variable domain, in which reference TRBV7-8 and TRBJ2-3 provide the parts outside the CDR3, is GAGVSQSPRYKVAKRGQDVALRCDPISGHVSLFWYQQALGQGPEFLTYFQNEAQLDKSGLPSDRFFAERPEGSVSTLKIQRTQQEDSAVYLCASSLRSDTDTQYFGPGTRLTVL.

The chain employs TRBV29-1 and TRBJ1-4; 9 bases map to TRBD1. Unmatched junction bases numbered 10, after V lost 6 bases and J lost 8 bases. The length of the CDR3 is 14 residues. Germline V gene data show CDR1 as SQVTM and CDR2 as ANQGSEA. The CDR3 sequence is CSVDDRGNGEKLFF. CDR3 nucleotides: TGCAGCGTAGACGACAGGGGGAACGGGGAAAAACTGTTTTTT. Variable domain in full (rest from reference TRBV29-1 and TRBJ1-4): SAVISQKPSRDICQRGTSLTIQCQVDSQVTMMFWYRQQPGQSLTLIATANQGSEATYESGFVIDKFPISRPNLTFSTLTVSNMSPEDSSIYLCSVDDRGNGEKLFFGSGTQLSVL.

The V gene is TRBV6-1, the J gene TRBJ1-6; D is undetermined. The CDR3 is 14 amino acids. The germline V and J ends were trimmed by 3 bases and 11 bases, with 14 bases remaining between them. Germline CDR1 is MNHNS and CDR2 is SASEGT. For the CDR3, the DNA is TGTGCCAGCAGTGACAGGTTCGGAGGTCCACCCCTCCACTTT. Its protein is CASSDRFGGPPLHF.

In this sample, this clone turned up a few times. The chain is built from TRBV5-1 and TRBJ2-7; 9 bases are a match to TRBD1. CDR1 is SGHRS and CDR2 is YFSETQ in the germline V gene. This CDR3 is built from 14 residues. The trim removed 4 bases at V and 3 bases at J, leaving 5 bases unmatched. Here the CDR3 reads CASSNRDRVYEQYF. As DNA, the CDR3 is TGCGCCAGCAGCAACCGGGACAGGGTCTACGAGCAGTACTTC. Supplemented by reference TRBV5-1 and TRBJ2-7, the full variable domain reads KAGVTQTPRYLIKTRGQQVTLSCSPISGHRSVSWYQQTPGQGLQFLFEYFSETQRNKGNFPGRFSGRQFSNSRSEMNVSTLELGDSALYLCASSNRDRVYEQYFGPGTRLTVT.

By share, this clone counts as medium-sized. CDR3 DNA sequence: TGTGCCAGCAGCTCCCGGGACAGGCGGTACGAGCAGTACGTC. Protein product: CASSSRDRRYEQYV. This chain joins TRBV7-9 and TRBJ2-7, with 8 bases matching TRBD1. With 4 bases clipped from V and 4 bases from J, the junction kept 6 bases outside the gene matches. The CDR3 loop spans 14 amino acids. Germline values: CDR1 SEHNR, CDR2 FQNEAQ (reference sequence).

In DNA form, the CDR3 reads TGTGCCAGTAGCACAGGGGAGGGGGCAGATACGCAGTATTTT. This encodes CASSTGEGADTQYF. The chain is built from TRBV19 and TRBJ2-3; D possibly matches TRBD1 or TRBD2 (7 bases each). The CDR3 is 14 residues long. Germline lookup yields CDR1 LNHDA and CDR2 SQIVND (reference sequence). V shed 6 bases and J shed 4 bases, with 14 bases lying between them.

The rearrangement joins TRBV6-5 to TRBJ1-3, with D perhaps matching TRBD1 (6 bases). Trimming stripped 2 bases from V and 9 bases from J, with 14 bases between. This CDR3 comprises 14 residues. The V gene's germline CDR1 is MNHEY and CDR2 SVGAGI. The CDR3 sequence: CASSYQATRGTIYF. The CDR3 DNA sequence: TGTGCCAGCAGTTACCAGGCCACCAGGGGCACCATATATTTT.

The count of this clone is one. The rearrangement joins TRBV28 to TRBJ2-3; TRBD2 matches 8 bases. After removal of 0 bases from V and 4 bases from J, the junction contained 3 bases not matched to a gene. The germline V gene encodes CDR1 MDHEN and CDR2 SYDVKM. The CDR3 runs 15 residues. The chain's CDR3 is CASSLWSGGADTQYF. In DNA form, the CDR3 reads TGTGCCAGCAGTTTATGGAGCGGGGGCGCAGATACGCAGTATTTT.

The chain links TRBV11-3 to TRBJ2-1, with 11 bases fitting TRBD2. The CDR3 runs to 16 residues. V was pared by 4 bases and J by 4 bases, with 6 bases of the junction left unmatched. Germline V gives CDR1 SGHNT, CDR2 YENEEA. CDR3 protein: CASSSSGTSGYNEQFF. For the CDR3, the DNA is TGTGCCAGCAGCTCCTCCGGGACTAGCGGATACAATGAGCAGTTCTTC.

The V and J genes are TRBV7-3 and TRBJ2-1; TRBD1 agrees at 7 bases. The CDR3 consists of 18 residues. The trim removed 0 bases at V and 0 bases at J, leaving 8 bases unmatched. Germline CDR1 and CDR2: SGHTA and FQGTGA. The CDR3 DNA follows: TGTGCCAGCAGCTTAACTCGGTCGACAGGGAGCTCCTACAATGAGCAGTTCTTC. It specifies CASSLTRSTGSSYNEQFF.

This chain uses TRBV11-2 with TRBJ1-3; 7 nucleotides align to TRBD1. V trimming: 3 bases; J trimming: 2 bases; junction bases outside the gene matches: 7. This CDR3 has 16 amino acids. CDR1 is SGHAT and CDR2 is FQNNGV in the germline V gene. As DNA, the CDR3 is TGTGCCAGCAGCTTGGGACAGCACCGAACTGGAAACACCATATATTTT. It yields the protein CASSLGQHRTGNTIYF.

This sequence joins TRBV18 and TRBJ1-2; 7 bases map to TRBD1. The CDR3 consists of 15 residues. Germline assignment: CDR1 KGHSH and CDR2 LQKENI. The V and J ends lost 2 bases and 3 bases, in that order; junction bases with no gene match: 6. CDR3 sequence reads: CASSPSPGTDYGYTF. As DNA, the CDR3 is TGTGCCAGCTCACCATCTCCGGGGACAGACTATGGCTACACCTTC.

This chain joins TRBV19 and TRBJ2-3; either TRBD1 or TRBD2 may fit D (5 bases each). The CDR3 runs 16 residues. The V end lost 1 base, the J end lost 0 bases, and 11 bases lay between the germline ends. The V gene's germline CDR1 is LNHDA and CDR2 SQIVND (reference sequence). CDR3 in amino acids: CASSIGGITSTDTQYF. The CDR3 region has the DNA TGTGCCAGTAGTATAGGGGGGATAACTAGCACAGATACGCAGTATTTT.